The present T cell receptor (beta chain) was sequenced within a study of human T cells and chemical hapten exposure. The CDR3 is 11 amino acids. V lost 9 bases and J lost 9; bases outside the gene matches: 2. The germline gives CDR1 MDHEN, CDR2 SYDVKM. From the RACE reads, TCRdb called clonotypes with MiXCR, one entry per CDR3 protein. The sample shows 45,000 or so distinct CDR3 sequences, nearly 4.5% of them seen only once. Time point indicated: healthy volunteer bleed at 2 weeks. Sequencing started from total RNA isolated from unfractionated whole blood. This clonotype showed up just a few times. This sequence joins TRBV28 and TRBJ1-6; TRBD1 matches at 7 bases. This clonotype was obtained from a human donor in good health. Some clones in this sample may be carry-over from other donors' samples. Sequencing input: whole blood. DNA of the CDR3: TGTGCCAGTGCAGGGGGTTCACCCCTCCACTTT. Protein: CASAGGSPLHF. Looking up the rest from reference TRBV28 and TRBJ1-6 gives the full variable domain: DVKVTQSSRYLVKRTGEKVFLECVQDMDHENMFWYRQDPGLGLRLIYFSYDVKMKEKGDIPEGYSVSREKKERFSLILESASTNQTSMYLCASAGGSPLHFGNGTRLTVT.